This TCR beta chain appears in the sequencing data of a study of T cell responses to AZD1222 COVID-19 vaccine. Germline V CDR1 and CDR2: LGHNA, YSLEER. This CDR3 has 15 amino acids. Trimming pared 1 base from V and 3 bases from J, leaving 12 bases between. In this sample, this clone turned up a few times. Clones were sequenced by immunoSEQ multiplex PCR, and TCRdb holds only the in-frame ones, with some missing. The sample lists around 71,000 clones, 65% to 85% occurring once. This TCR was recovered from an adult in good health. Sequencing used peripheral blood, obtained on day 0 of AZD1222 vaccination. V gene TRBV4-3 combines with J gene TRBJ1-2; possibly TRBD1 for D (5 bases). The CDR3: CASSQGARGDYGYTF. The CDR3 DNA follows: TGCGCCAGCAGCCAAGGGGCCCGGGGGGACTATGGCTACACCTTC.